The T cell receptor (beta chain) under discussion was sequenced for a study of cytomegalovirus exposure and HLA in healthy donors. General study results and limits: Listed as cytomegalovirus-associated were 150 to 200 TCR beta chains. Within a later analysis, the majority of CMV-associated TCR beta chains appeared HLA-restricted. In a later analysis, a genetic analysis reported fewer productive-TCR N-insertions in an Asian-associated ancestry cluster than the cohort average.

Details on this clone: What it binds is unknown.

Germline values: CDR1 SNHLY, CDR2 FYNNEI. Trimming removed 1 base at V and 7 bases at J, with 13 bases between. The CDR3 is 14 residues long. PCR primers comprised 60 Vbeta and 13 Jbeta primers. Using immunoSEQ multiplex PCR, the repertoire was profiled, and TCRdb retains in-frame clones only, with some absent. The sample yields some 77,000 clones, approximately 80% seen once. What was sequenced was PBMCs. This TCR was sampled from a woman between 45 and 65 years old in good health and CMV-seropositive. This chain connects TRBV2 to TRBJ1-2; unclear D gene. CDR3 in DNA: TGTGCCAGCAGTGAAGTGGGCGGGGAAAGTGGCTACACCTTC. Protein sequence: CASSEVGGESGYTF.